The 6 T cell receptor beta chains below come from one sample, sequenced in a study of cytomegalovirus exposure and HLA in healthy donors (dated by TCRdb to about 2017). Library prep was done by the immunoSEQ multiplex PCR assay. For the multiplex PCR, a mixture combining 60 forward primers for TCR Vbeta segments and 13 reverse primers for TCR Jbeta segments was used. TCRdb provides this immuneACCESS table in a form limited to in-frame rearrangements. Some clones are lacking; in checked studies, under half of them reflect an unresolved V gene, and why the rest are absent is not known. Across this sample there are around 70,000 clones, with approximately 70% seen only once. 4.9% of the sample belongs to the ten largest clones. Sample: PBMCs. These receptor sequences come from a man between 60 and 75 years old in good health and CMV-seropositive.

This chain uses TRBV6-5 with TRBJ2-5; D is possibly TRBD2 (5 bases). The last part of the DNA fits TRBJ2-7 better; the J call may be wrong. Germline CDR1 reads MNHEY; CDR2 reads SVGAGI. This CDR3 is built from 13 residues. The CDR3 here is CASSYTGYYEQYF. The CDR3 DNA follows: TGTGCCAGCAGTTACACGGGGTACTACGAGCAGTACTTC.

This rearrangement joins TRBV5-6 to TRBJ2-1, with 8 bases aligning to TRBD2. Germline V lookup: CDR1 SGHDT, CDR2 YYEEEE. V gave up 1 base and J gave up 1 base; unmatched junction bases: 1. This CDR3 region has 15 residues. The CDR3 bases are TGTGCCAGCAGCTTGACTAGCGGATCCTACAATGAGCAGTTCTTC. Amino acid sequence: CASSLTSGSYNEQFF. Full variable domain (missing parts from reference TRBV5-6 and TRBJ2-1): DAGVTQSPTHLIKTRGQQVTLRCSPKSGHDTVSWYQQALGQGPQFIFQYYEEEERQRGNFPDRFSGHQFPNYSSELNVNALLLGDSALYLCASSLTSGSYNEQFFGPGTRLTVL.

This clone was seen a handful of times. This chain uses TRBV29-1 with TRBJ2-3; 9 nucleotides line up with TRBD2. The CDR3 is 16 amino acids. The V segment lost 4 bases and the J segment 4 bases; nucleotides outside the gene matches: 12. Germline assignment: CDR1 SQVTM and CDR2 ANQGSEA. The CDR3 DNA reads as TGCAGCGTTGTGGGACTAGCTTATGATTGGGCAGATACGCAGTATTTT. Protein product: CSVVGLAYDWADTQYF.

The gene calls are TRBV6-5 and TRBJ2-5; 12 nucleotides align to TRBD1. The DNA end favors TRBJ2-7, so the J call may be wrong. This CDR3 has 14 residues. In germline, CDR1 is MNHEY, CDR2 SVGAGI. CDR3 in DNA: TGTGCCAGCAGGGGGACAGGGGGCTCCGGCGAGCAGTACTTC. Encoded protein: CASRGTGGSGEQYF.

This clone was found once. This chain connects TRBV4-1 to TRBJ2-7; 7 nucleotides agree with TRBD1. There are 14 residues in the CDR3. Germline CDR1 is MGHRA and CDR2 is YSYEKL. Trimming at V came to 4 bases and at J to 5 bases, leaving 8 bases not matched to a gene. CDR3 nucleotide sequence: TGCGCCAGCAGCCCGACAGGGTTAGGACACGAGCAGTACTTC. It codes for CASSPTGLGHEQYF.

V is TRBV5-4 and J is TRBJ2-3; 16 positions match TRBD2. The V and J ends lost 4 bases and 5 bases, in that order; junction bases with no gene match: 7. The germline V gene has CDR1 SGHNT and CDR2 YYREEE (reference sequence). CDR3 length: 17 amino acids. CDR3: CASSPGTSGRARDTQYF. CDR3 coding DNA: TGTGCCAGCAGCCCGGGGACTAGCGGGAGGGCAAGAGATACGCAGTATTTT.